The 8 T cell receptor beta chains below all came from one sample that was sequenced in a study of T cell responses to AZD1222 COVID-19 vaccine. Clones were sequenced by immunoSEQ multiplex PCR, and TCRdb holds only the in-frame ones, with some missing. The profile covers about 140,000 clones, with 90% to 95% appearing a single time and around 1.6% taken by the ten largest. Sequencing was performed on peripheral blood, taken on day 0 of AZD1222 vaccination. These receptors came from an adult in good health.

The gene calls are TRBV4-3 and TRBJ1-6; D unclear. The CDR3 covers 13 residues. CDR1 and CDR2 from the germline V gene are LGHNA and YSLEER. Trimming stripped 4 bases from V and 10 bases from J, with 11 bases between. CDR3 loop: CASSRAWASPLHF. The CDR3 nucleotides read TGCGCCAGCAGCCGGGCATGGGCCTCACCCCTCCACTTT.

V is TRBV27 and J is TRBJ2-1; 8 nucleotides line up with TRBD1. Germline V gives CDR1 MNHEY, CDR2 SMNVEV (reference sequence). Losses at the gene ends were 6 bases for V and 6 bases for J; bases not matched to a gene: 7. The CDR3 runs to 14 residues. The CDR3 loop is CASRPDRGINEQFF. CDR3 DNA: TGTGCCAGCAGGCCCGACAGGGGTATCAATGAGCAGTTCTTC.

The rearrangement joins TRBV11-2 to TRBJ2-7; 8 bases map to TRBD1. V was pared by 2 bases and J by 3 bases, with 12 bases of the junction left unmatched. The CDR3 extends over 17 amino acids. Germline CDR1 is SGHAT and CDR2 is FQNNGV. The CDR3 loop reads CASSLSARQGSFYEQYF. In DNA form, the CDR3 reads TGTGCCAGCAGCTTATCTGCTCGACAGGGGAGCTTCTACGAGCAGTACTTC.

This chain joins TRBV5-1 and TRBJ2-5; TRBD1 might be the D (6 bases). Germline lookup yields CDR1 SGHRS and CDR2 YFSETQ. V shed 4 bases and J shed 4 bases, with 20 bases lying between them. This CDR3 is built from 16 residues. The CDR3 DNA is TGCGCCAGCAGCCCCTACCGGCAGGGGCCGACAGAGACCCAGTACTTC. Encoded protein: CASSPYRQGPTETQYF. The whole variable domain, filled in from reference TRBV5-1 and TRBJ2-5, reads KAGVTQTPRYLIKTRGQQVTLSCSPISGHRSVSWYQQTPGQGLQFLFEYFSETQRNKGNFPGRFSGRQFSNSRSEMNVSTLELGDSALYLCASSPYRQGPTETQYFGPGTRLLVL.

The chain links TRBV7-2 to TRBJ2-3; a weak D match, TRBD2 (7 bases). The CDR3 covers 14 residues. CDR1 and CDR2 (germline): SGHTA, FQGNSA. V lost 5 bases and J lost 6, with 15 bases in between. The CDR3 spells CASSIRGAGDTQYF. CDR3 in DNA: TGTGCCAGCAGCATTCGGGGGGCGGGTGATACGCAGTATTTT.

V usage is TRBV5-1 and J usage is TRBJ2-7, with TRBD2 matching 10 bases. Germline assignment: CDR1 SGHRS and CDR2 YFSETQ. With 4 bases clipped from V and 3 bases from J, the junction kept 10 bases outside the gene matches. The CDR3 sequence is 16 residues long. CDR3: CASSPNGLAEYYEQYF. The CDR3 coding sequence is TGCGCCAGCAGCCCAAACGGACTAGCGGAGTACTACGAGCAGTACTTC.

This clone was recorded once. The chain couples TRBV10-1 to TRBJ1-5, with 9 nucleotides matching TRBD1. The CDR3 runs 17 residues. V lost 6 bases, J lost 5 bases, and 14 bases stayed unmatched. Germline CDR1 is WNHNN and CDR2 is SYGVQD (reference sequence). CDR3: CASRGSGQGGGDQPQHF. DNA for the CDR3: TGCGCCAGCAGGGGGTCGGGACAGGGTGGCGGTGATCAGCCCCAGCATTTT.

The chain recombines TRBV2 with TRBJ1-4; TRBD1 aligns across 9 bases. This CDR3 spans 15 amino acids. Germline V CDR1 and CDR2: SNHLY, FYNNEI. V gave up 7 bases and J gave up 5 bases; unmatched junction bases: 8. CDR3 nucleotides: TGTGCCAGCATGCGACAGGGGGGGAAAAATGAAAAACTGTTTTTT. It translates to CASMRQGGKNEKLFF.